A selection of T cell receptor beta chains follows, all from one sample in a study of CD8+ T cells in alopecia areata. Libraries were prepared by immunoSEQ multiplex PCR; TCRdb keeps only in-frame clonotypes and omits some of them. The sample has approximately 210,000 clones; 40% to 55% are singletons. The specimen comprised CD4+ T cells sorted from blood, sampled at roughly week 36, from a patient treated with tofacitinib. These receptor sequences come from a human donor with alopecia areata. The CDR3 runs from the conserved cysteine through the conserved F or W. D genes are given only for firm matches. Clone size, where shown, is once, few, many, or a class for clones that have expanded.

>TRBJ2-3|TRBD2|.|TRBV6-1
TGTGCCAGCAGTGGGCCGGGGGCTAGCGGGGCTAGCACAGATACGCAGTATTTT
CASSGPGASGASTDTQYF
>TRBJ2-3|.|.|TRBV6-1
TGTGCCAGCAGTGAAGTATTCGTAGCGGATACGCAGTATTTT
CASSEVFVADTQYF
>TRBJ2-3|TRBD2|.|TRBV29-1
TGCAGCGTTGATACTAGCGCAGATACGCAGTATTTT
CSVDTSADTQYF
>TRBJ1-2|TRBD1|.|TRBV18
TGTGCCAGCTCTCTGACTCCGGGACAGGGGGACTATGGCTACACCTTC
CASSLTPGQGDYGYTF
>TRBJ2-5|TRBD2|few|TRBV7-2
TGTGCCAGCAGCTTACGGGCCGGGACTAGCGGGACCCAGTACTTC
CASSLRAGTSGTQYF
>TRBJ2-2|.|.|TRBV4-1
TGCGCCAGCAGCCATACAGAGAGGACCGGGGAGCTGTTTTTT
CASSHTERTGELFF
>TRBJ2-1|TRBD2|.|TRBV29-1
TGCAGCGTTGAAGTTACTGGACTAGTTAACAATGAGCAGTTCTTC
CSVEVTGLVNNEQFF
>TRBJ2-4|.|.|TRBV28
TGTGCCAGCAGTTTATTGCAGTTAAACATTCAGTACTTC
CASSLLQLNIQYF
>TRBJ1-2|.|few|TRBV2
TGTGCCAGCTTTCGACAGACGAGCTATGGCTACACCTTC
CASFRQTSYGYTF
>TRBJ2-1|.|.|TRBV11-2
TGTGCCAGCAGCCCTGCCCTTGAGCAGTTCTTC
CASSPALEQFF
>TRBJ2-1|TRBD2|.|TRBV4-1
TGCGCCAGCAGCCAACCGCGGGAGGGCCTAAATGAGCAGTTCTTC
CASSQPREGLNEQFF
>TRBJ2-1|.|.|TRBV27
TGTGCCAGCAGTTTGTACCGCGGGCGGGACTCCTACAATGAGCAGTTCTTC
CASSLYRGRDSYNEQFF
>TRBJ2-3|.|few|TRBV25-1
TGTGCCAGCAGTCCCCTGAGCACAGATACGCAGTATTTT
CASSPLSTDTQYF
>TRBJ2-3|TRBD1|few|TRBV9
TGTGCCAGCAGCCCGAGGGGACAGGGGGCTCGAACAGATACGCAGTATTTT
CASSPRGQGARTDTQYF
>TRBJ2-5|.|.|TRBV5-1
TGCGCCAGCAGCTTCGGACCGGGCCAAGAGACCCAGTACTTC
CASSFGPGQETQYF
>TRBJ2-7|TRBD2|.|TRBV5-6
TGTGCCAGCAGCGGACTAGCGGCCGACTACGAGCAGTACTTC
CASSGLAADYEQYF
>TRBJ2-7|.|.|TRBV29-1
TGCAGCACAAGGGGGCTAGCGGACCTAGAGACCTACGAGCAGTACTTC
CSTRGLADLETYEQYF
>TRBJ2-7|.|once|TRBV11-3
TGTGCCAGCAGCTTATCCAGGACCGGAGAGCAGTACTTC
CASSLSRTGEQYF
>TRBJ2-5|TRBD2|.|TRBV4-2
TGTGCCAGCAGCCAAGCAGGGACTAGCGGGAGTGGCATCAAAGAGACCCAGTACTTC
CASSQAGTSGSGIKETQYF
>TRBJ2-3|.|few|TRBV29-1
TGCAGCGTTGATTTTATCGCCCGGGAATTCGGCACAGATACGCAGTATTTT
CSVDFIAREFGTDTQYF
>TRBJ1-5|.|.|TRBV19
TGTGCCAGTAGTATATCGGGGGATGGCCAGCCCCAGCATTTT
CASSISGDGQPQHF
>TRBJ2-2|TRBD1|.|TRBV2
TGTGCCAGCAGCAAAGACAGGGGGCGACGGAACACCGGGGAGCTGTTTTTT
CASSKDRGRRNTGELFF
>TRBJ2-7|.|.|TRBV4-1
TGCGCCAGCAGCCAGCCGTCTAGGTCACTCTCCTACGAGCAGTACTTC
CASSQPSRSLSYEQYF
>TRBJ2-7|.|.|TRBV7-2
TGTGCCAGCAGCTTAGAGTCTCGCTCCGAGCAGTACTTC
CASSLESRSEQYF
>TRBJ1-5|.|many|TRBV28
TGTGCCAGCAGTCTAAGAGCCGGGCCCCAGCATTTT
CASSLRAGPQHF
>TRBJ1-2|.|few|TRBV29-1
TGCAGCGCCAATGACAGGAGGGTTAACTATGGCTACACCTTC
CSANDRRVNYGYTF
>TRBJ2-2|TRBD1|few|TRBV6-6
TGTGCCAGCAGTTCACCGGGACAGGGGGGTACCGGGGAGCTGTTTTTT
CASSSPGQGGTGELFF
>TRBJ2-7|.|.|TRBV5-6
TGTGCCAGCAGCTTGATAGGTGTACGAGAGCAGTACTTC
CASSLIGVREQYF
>TRBJ2-7|.|.|TRBV30
TGTGCCTGGACCCAACGGGGAGGCAACGAGCAGTACTTC
CAWTQRGGNEQYF
>TRBJ2-3|.|.|TRBV5-1
TGCGCCAGCAGCCTGGTTTGGAGGACAGATACGCAGTATTTT
CASSLVWRTDTQYF
>TRBJ2-7|.|.|TRBV11-2
TGTGCCAGCAGCCTCAACTCCTACGAGCAGTACTTC
CASSLNSYEQYF
>TRBJ2-3|.|few|TRBV28
TGTGCCAGCAGTGCTCCCGGGACCCACCTCAATGCGCAGTATTTT
CASSAPGTHLNAQYF
>TRBJ2-3|.|few|TRBV18
TGTGCCAGCTCACCAGGTCGGTGGGGAACAGATACGCAGTATTTT
CASSPGRWGTDTQYF
>TRBJ2-5|.|.|TRBV20-1
TGCAGTTTCCACCACCAAGAGACCCAGTACTTC
CSFHHQETQYF
>TRBJ2-1|TRBD2|.|TRBV18
TGTGCCAGCTCACCAGGTCCGGGAGCGGGAGGGATTTCGTTGGAGCAGTTCTTC
CASSPGPGAGGISLEQFF
>TRBJ2-1|TRBD2|.|TRBV5-6
TGTGCCAGCAGCTCGGGAGGGCGACTAGCCTACAATGAGCAGTTCTTC
CASSSGGRLAYNEQFF
>TRBJ2-7|.|once|TRBV2
TGTGCCAGCAGTGAAGCTGGCCAACGGGGCGAGCAGTACTTC
CASSEAGQRGEQYF
>TRBJ2-7|.|few|TRBV7-9
TGTGCCAGCAGCTTAACCGGGTTATACTACGAGCAGTACTTC
CASSLTGLYYEQYF
>TRBJ2-3|.|.|TRBV19
TGTGCCAGTAGGGGTCAAAGCACAGATACGCAGTATTTT
CASRGQSTDTQYF
>TRBJ2-2|.|once|TRBV29-1
TGCAGCGGCCGCGTCCAGACCGGGGAGCTGTTTTTT
CSGRVQTGELFF